The 26 T cell receptor beta chains given below trace back to one sample, sequenced in a study of shared clonotypes between healthy human individuals. Sequencing used immunoSEQ multiplex PCR; TCRdb keeps in-frame clones, though not all of them. The data contain over 2 million clones, 85% to 95% of them singletons. Sequenced sample: naive CD4+ T cells sorted from blood. As for subset: CD45RA+ positively selected. These receptors all come from a man between 18 and 29 years old in good health.

The genes are TRBV30 and TRBJ2-3; 9 nucleotides line up with TRBD1. The germline gives CDR1 GTSNPN, CDR2 SVGIG (reference sequence). This CDR3 is built from 16 residues. With 3 bases clipped from V and 3 bases from J, the junction kept 10 bases outside the gene matches. CDR3 amino acids: CAWSLGQGGITDTQYF. In DNA, the CDR3 is TGTGCCTGGAGCCTGGGACAGGGAGGAATAACAGATACGCAGTATTTT. The variable domain in full, completed from reference TRBV30 and TRBJ2-3, reads SQTIHQWPATLVQPVGSPLSLECTVEGTSNPNLYWYRQAAGRGLQLLFYSVGIGQISSEVPQNLSASRPQDRQFILSSKKLLLSDSGFYLCAWSLGQGGITDTQYFGPGTRLTVL.

CDR3 sequence reads: CAWRRTSPKDNEQFF. Here the CDR3 DNA reads TGTGCCTGGAGACGGACTAGCCCAAAGGACAATGAGCAGTTCTTC. The J gene is TRBJ2-1, the V gene TRBV30, with 8 positions matching TRBD2. Germline-derived CDR1 and CDR2 are GTSNPN and SVGIG (reference sequence). The CDR3 spans 15 residues. V lost 3 bases and J lost 5; bases outside the gene matches: 9.

The V call is TRBV18, the J call TRBJ2-5; 7 positions match TRBD2. With V trimmed by 0 bases and J by 5 bases, 0 bases remained unmatched. Germline values: CDR1 KGHSH, CDR2 LQKENI. This CDR3 spans 13 amino acids. CDR3 coding DNA: TGTGCCAGCTCACCACCGCGGGGGGAGACCCAGTACTTC. As protein: CASSPPRGETQYF.

J is TRBJ2-3 and V is TRBV28, with D unclear. Trimming shortened V by 4 bases and J by 1 base, and 9 bases separated the two germline ends. Germline V CDR1 and CDR2: MDHEN, SYDVKM. The CDR3 extends over 14 amino acids. The CDR3 spells CASSWIGGTDTQYF. In nucleotides, the CDR3 is TGTGCCAGCAGTTGGATAGGAGGCACAGATACGCAGTATTTT.

V gene TRBV29-1 combines with J gene TRBJ2-7; no reliable D call. CDR1 is SQVTM and CDR2 is ANQGSEA in the germline V gene. Trimming removed 6 bases at V and 6 bases at J, with 21 bases between. The CDR3 consists of 14 residues. CDR3 coding DNA: TGCAGCGTATCACGGCCGGCGGAAGGGCCCGAGCAGTACTTC. It translates to CSVSRPAEGPEQYF.

V gene TRBV2 combines with J gene TRBJ1-6; 8 positions agree with TRBD1. J lost 3 bases, V lost 5 bases, and 3 bases had no gene match. The CDR3 runs 15 residues. Looked up from germline, CDR1 is SNHLY and CDR2 is FYNNEI. The DNA for the CDR3 is TGTGCCAGCAGTCCGACAGGGGACTATAATTCACCCCTCCACTTT. Protein: CASSPTGDYNSPLHF.

CDR3 DNA sequence: TGTGCCACTACTAGGGGCCCTGGGGAGCTGTTTTTT. Its protein is CATTRGPGELFF. J is TRBJ2-2 and V is TRBV19, with D possibly called TRBD1 or TRBD2 (5 bases each). Trimming took off 10 bases at V and 8 bases at J, with 14 bases between the two ends. CDR3 length: 12 residues. CDR1 and CDR2 from the germline V gene are LNHDA and SQIVND (reference sequence).

V and J are TRBV28 and TRBJ2-5; 8 bases agree with TRBD2. Trimming removed 6 bases from V and 14 bases from J; junction bases left unmatched: 11. CDR3 size: 12 residues. Per the germline V gene, CDR1 is MDHEN and CDR2 is SYDVKM. CDR3 residues: CASSPQVAGKYF. The CDR3 DNA sequence: TGTGCCAGCAGCCCCCAGGTAGCGGGGAAATACTTC.

The chain recombines TRBV13 with TRBJ2-5; maybe TRBD1 (6 bases). Trimming removed 2 bases at V and 5 bases at J, with 15 bases between. The CDR3 sequence is 15 residues long. Germline assignment: CDR1 PRHDT and CDR2 FYEKMQ (reference sequence). The chain's CDR3 is CASSLSGGQEETQYF. The CDR3 region has the DNA TGTGCCAGCAGCTTATCTGGGGGCCAGGAGGAGACCCAGTACTTC.

The chain is built from TRBV30 and TRBJ2-7; D is ambiguous. The CDR3 is 14 residues long. V lost 0 bases and J 6 bases, leaving 15 bases between the germline ends. Germline V gene data show CDR1 as GTSNPN and CDR2 as SVGIG (reference sequence). The CDR3, as DNA: TGTGCCTGGAGTGTAAGTGGGCCCGATAGCGAGCAGTACTTC. The encoded protein is CAWSVSGPDSEQYF. The complete variable domain, with remaining parts taken from reference TRBV30 and TRBJ2-7, reads SQTIHQWPATLVQPVGSPLSLECTVEGTSNPNLYWYRQAAGRGLQLLFYSVGIGQISSEVPQNLSASRPQDRQFILSSKKLLLSDSGFYLCAWSVSGPDSEQYFGPGTRLTVT.

This clone has just one count. This same CDR3 is encoded by further DNA sequences in the sample. The chain links TRBV2 to TRBJ2-7; 7 bases align to TRBD1. V trimming: 11 bases; J trimming: 2 bases; junction bases outside the gene matches: 6. The germline CDR1 and CDR2 sequences are SNHLY and FYNNEI. CDR3 length: 12 amino acids. Written as DNA, the CDR3 is TGTGCCGGGTTGACAGGGACCTACGAGCAGTACTTC. This sequence encodes CAGLTGTYEQYF.

This chain connects TRBV30 to TRBJ2-2; D gene unclear. V shed 8 bases and J shed 6 bases, with 16 bases lying between them. This CDR3 comprises 13 residues. Germline V gene sequence: CDR1 GTSNPN, CDR2 SVGIG (reference sequence). CDR3 loop: CAGHRESPGELFF. The DNA of the CDR3 is TGTGCCGGCCACCGAGAGAGCCCCGGGGAGCTGTTTTTT.

V and J are TRBV27 and TRBJ2-3, with 9 nucleotides matching TRBD2. Germline trimming cut 3 bases from V and 4 bases from J; bases unmatched to any gene: 14. Germline V gives CDR1 MNHEY, CDR2 SMNVEV (reference sequence). This CDR3 has 18 residues. DNA for the CDR3: TGTGCCAGCAGTTTCAGGTCAGGCGGGAGGGCCAGCCCAGATACGCAGTATTTT. It specifies CASSFRSGGRASPDTQYF.

V is TRBV2 and J is TRBJ2-6; D is unclear. CDR1 and CDR2 (germline): SNHLY, FYNNEI. The CDR3 totals 14 residues. Trimming removed 4 bases at V and 0 bases at J, with 4 bases between. The CDR3 DNA reads TGTGCCAGCAGTGGACGCTCTGGGGCCAACGTCCTGACTTTC. As protein: CASSGRSGANVLTF.

V and J are TRBV11-2 and TRBJ2-7; a possible D gene is TRBD2 (6 bases). Per the germline V gene, CDR1 is SGHAT and CDR2 is FQNNGV. The germline V and J ends were trimmed by 5 bases and 3 bases, with 14 bases remaining between them. The CDR3 is made up of 14 amino acids. The CDR3 here is CASSRPGLSYEQYF. CDR3 nucleotides: TGTGCCAGCAGCCGACCGGGACTGAGCTACGAGCAGTACTTC.

This clone occurred once. The rearrangement links TRBV9 to TRBJ1-2; 7 bases align to TRBD1. The CDR3 runs to 14 residues. Trimming cost V 6 bases and J 1 base; bases outside gene matches: 6. Germline values: CDR1 SGDLS, CDR2 YYNGEE. DNA of the CDR3: TGTGCCAGCACCACCCGGGACAGTAACTATGGCTACACCTTC. This gives the protein CASTTRDSNYGYTF.

The chain is built from TRBV7-2 and TRBJ2-5; 8 nucleotides line up with TRBD2. The V gene end was trimmed by 1 base and the J gene end by 5 bases; junction bases not matched to a gene: 12. The CDR3 runs to 17 residues. CDR1 is SGHTA and CDR2 is FQGNSA in the germline V gene. Here the CDR3 DNA reads TGTGCCAGCAGCTTAGGTCCAGCGGGAGTACTAGGGGAGACCCAGTACTTC. It yields the protein CASSLGPAGVLGETQYF.

This clone was recorded only once. This rearrangement joins TRBV2 to TRBJ1-2, with D possibly matching TRBD1 (6 bases). Germline V gene lookup returns CDR1 SNHLY and CDR2 FYNNEI. Trimming shortened V by 5 bases and J by 4 bases, and 11 bases separated the two germline ends. The CDR3 extends over 13 amino acids. CDR3 DNA sequence: TGTGCCAGCAGTTTGAGGGGGGGCTATGGCTACACCTTC. This sequence encodes CASSLRGGYGYTF.

The rearrangement joins TRBV18 to TRBJ2-1; 10 bases are a match to TRBD2. V trimming: 4 bases; J trimming: 6 bases; junction bases outside the gene matches: 0. CDR1 and CDR2 (germline): KGHSH, LQKENI. This CDR3 spans 13 amino acids. In DNA form, the CDR3 reads TGTGCCAGCTCACGGACTAGCGGCAATGAGCAGTTCTTC. Its translation is CASSRTSGNEQFF. The variable domain in full, with the rest retrieved from reference TRBV18 and TRBJ2-1, is NAGVMQNPRHLVRRRGQEARLRCSPMKGHSHVYWYRQLPEEGLKFMVYLQKENIIDESGMPKERFSAEFPKEGPSILRIQQVVRGDSAAYFCASSRTSGNEQFFGPGTRLTVL.

The V call is TRBV5-4, the J call TRBJ2-5; 7 bases agree with TRBD2. This CDR3 has 15 amino acids. V gave up 4 bases and J gave up 5 bases; unmatched junction bases: 11. CDR1 is SGHNT and CDR2 is YYREEE in the germline V gene (reference sequence). Here the CDR3 reads CASSEARRGGETQYF. In DNA, the CDR3 is TGTGCCAGCAGCGAAGCCAGGAGGGGAGGGGAGACCCAGTACTTC.

The J gene is TRBJ1-4, the V gene TRBV5-5; possible D gene TRBD1, 6 bases. The CDR3 sequence is 18 residues long. Looked up from germline, CDR1 is SGHKS and CDR2 is YYEKEE (reference sequence). The germline V and J ends were trimmed by 2 bases and 0 bases, with 17 bases remaining between them. The CDR3 sequence is CASSLAGAPLATNEKLFF. The CDR3 coding sequence is TGTGCCAGCAGCTTAGCGGGGGCCCCTCTTGCAACTAATGAAAAACTGTTTTTT.

The V call is TRBV19, the J call TRBJ1-2; TRBD1 is a possible D gene (6 bases). Trimming shortened V by 3 bases and J by 3 bases, and 11 bases separated the two germline ends. Germline V CDR1 and CDR2: LNHDA, SQIVND (reference sequence). CDR3 length: 14 residues. The CDR3 reads CASSILDRYYGYTF. The CDR3 nucleotides are TGTGCCAGTAGTATTCTGGACAGATACTATGGCTACACCTTC.

Many counts were recorded for this clone. V usage is TRBV2 and J usage is TRBJ1-2, with TRBD1 matching 7 bases. With 3 bases clipped from V and 3 bases from J, the junction kept 1 base outside the gene matches. The CDR3 consists of 13 residues. Germline V gene sequence: CDR1 SNHLY, CDR2 FYNNEI. CDR3 region: CASSDQGDYGYTF. The CDR3 coding sequence is TGTGCCAGCAGTGACCAGGGGGACTATGGCTACACCTTC. The full variable domain, completed using reference TRBV2 and TRBJ1-2, is EPEVTQTPSHQVTQMGQEVILRCVPISNHLYFYWYRQILGQKVEFLVSFYNNEISEKSEIFDDQFSVERPDGSNFTLKIRSTKLEDSAMYFCASSDQGDYGYTFGSGTRLTVV.

This clone was found once. The junction differs from germline at one of its ends, possibly a read error. The chain uses TRBV7-7 and TRBJ2-5; 14 nucleotides match TRBD2. The CDR3 length is 17 residues. CDR1 and CDR2 from the germline V gene are SSHAT and FNYEAQ (reference sequence). CDR3: CASRLGTSGRIQETQYF. CDR3 bases: TGTGCTAGCAGGCTTGGGACTAGCGGGAGAATCCAAGAGACCCAGTACTTC.

The chain has TRBV9 and TRBJ2-7; maybe TRBD2 (5 bases). Between the trimmed V and J ends, which lost 2 bases and 2 bases, there was a span of 8 bases. This CDR3 contains 13 residues. Looked up from germline, CDR1 is SGDLS and CDR2 is YYNGEE. CDR3 sequence reads: CASSVSGTYEQYF. CDR3 sequence (DNA): TGTGCCAGCAGCGTCAGCGGAACCTACGAGCAGTACTTC.

V usage is TRBV5-4 and J usage is TRBJ2-2, with 7 bases that match TRBD1. Germline loops: CDR1 SGHNT, CDR2 YYREEE (reference sequence). The CDR3 consists of 16 residues. J was trimmed by 0 bases and V by 4 bases; bases with no gene match: 6. The CDR3 coding sequence is TGTGCCAGCAGCGGAGCGCAGGGGGCGAACACCGGGGAGCTGTTTTTT. Amino acids: CASSGAQGANTGELFF.